This T cell receptor beta chain is from a study of regulatory T cells in long-lasting Graves disease. Sample time point: newly diagnosed GD, antithyroid drugs for less than 3 months. PBMCs provided the RNA from which the TCR library was made. The authors built TCR beta libraries using iRepertoire HTBI primers and Arm-PCR of CDR3 regions. Each CDR3 protein gets one entry after TCRdb re-called the multiplex PCR reads with MiXCR. The profile shows hundreds of thousands of distinct CDR3 sequences, less than 15% of them singletons. This CDR3 has 14 amino acids. CDR1 SEHNR and CDR2 FQNEAQ come from the germline V gene (reference sequence). The V gene lost 3 bases and the J gene lost 0 bases, with 6 bases spanning the gap. A remark on this clonotype: The antigen remains unidentified.

General study points: Under persistent disease, TRBV28, TRBJ1-2 and TRBJ2-5 were used preferentially.

This same sample was also taken into another study, of T cells in Graves' hyperthyroidism and ophthalmopathy. As that report states: Ophthalmopathy cases were set apart from stable hyperthyroidism by a 13 V-J model.

The specimen was peripheral blood mononuclear cells (PBMCs), collected at new diagnosis, from a patient treated with antithyroid drugs. This chain links TRBV7-9 with TRBJ1-3; the D is unclear. The receptor was derived from a man aged 25 to 40 with Graves disease. The CDR3 DNA is TGTGCCAGCAGCTTTGCAACCTCTGGAAACACCATATATTTT. Protein: CASSFATSGNTIYF.